Presented here are 3 T cell receptor beta chains from one specimen sequenced in a study of human T cells and chemical hapten exposure. Sequencing started from total RNA isolated from unfractionated whole blood. TCRdb redid the calling of the 5' RACE reads with MiXCR, one entry per CDR3 protein. The sample has under 100,000 distinct CDR3 sequences, 15% to 20% seen once. The receptor source for this set is a female donor in good health.

This chain connects TRBV4-1 to TRBJ2-7; D possibly corresponds to TRBD2 (6 bases). The CDR3 length is 14 residues. Trimming stripped 0 bases from V and 4 bases from J, with 10 bases between. The germline CDR1 and CDR2 sequences are MGHRA and YSYEKL. The CDR3 protein is CASSQDAAGYEQYF. CDR3 coding DNA: TGCGCCAGCAGCCAAGATGCGGCGGGATACGAGCAGTACTTC.

V usage is TRBV20-1 and J usage is TRBJ1-1; D remains unclear. The CDR3 is made up of 14 amino acids. The V end lost 0 bases, the J end lost 4 bases, and 12 bases lay between the germline ends. Germline lookup yields CDR1 DFQATT and CDR2 SNEGSKA (reference sequence). The CDR3 loop is CSAREGLGSTEAFF. CDR3 DNA: TGCAGTGCTAGAGAAGGTTTGGGTAGCACTGAAGCTTTCTTT.

This clonotype was recorded a few times. The chain links TRBV5-1 to TRBJ2-7, with 9 bases identical to TRBD1. The ends lost 4 bases at V and 8 bases at J; junction bases unmatched: 10. The CDR3 spans 14 residues. Germline V lookup: CDR1 SGHRS, CDR2 YFSETQ. The CDR3 bases are TGCGCCAGCAGCCCCGGACAGGGGAATGAGCAGCAGTACTTC. Translating it yields CASSPGQGNEQQYF.